Listed below are T cell receptor beta chains from one sample, sequenced in a study of shared clonotypes between healthy human individuals. Clones were read by immunoSEQ multiplex PCR, and TCRdb kept only the in-frame ones, dropping some. Among millions of clones, roughly 93% were seen once, and the ten largest hold under 0.45%. Sequencing was done on a sample of naive CD4+ T cells from PBMCs. These receptors originate from a man aged 18 to 29 in good health. Some clones in this sample may be carry-over from other donors' samples. The CDR3 runs from the conserved cysteine through the conserved F or W. A D gene is named only where the DNA matches it firmly. Clone sizes are given selectively: once, few, many, or a class where the clone is expanded.

TRBD2	TRBV5-5	NA	TRBJ2-7	CASSLTSGRAYYYEQYF	TGTGCCAGCAGCTTAACTAGCGGGAGGGCGTATTACTACGAGCAGTACTTC
NA	TRBV2	NA	TRBJ2-5	CASRKGGALRETQYF	TGTGCCAGCCGAAAAGGGGGGGCATTACGGGAGACCCAGTACTTC
NA	TRBV28	NA	TRBJ2-5	CASTRWGKETQYF	TGTGCCAGCACTCGGTGGGGGAAAGAGACCCAGTACTTC
NA	TRBV20-1	NA	TRBJ2-7	CSARGLLEQYF	TGCAGTGCTAGAGGCCTCTTGGAGCAGTACTTC
TRBD1	TRBV5-1	NA	TRBJ1-5	CASSSDGVTGGQPQHF	TGCGCCAGCAGCTCCGATGGGGTAACAGGGGGTCAGCCCCAGCATTTT
TRBD1	TRBV25-1	once	TRBJ1-1	CASSTGRHRQGWNTEAFF	TGTGCCAGCAGTACGGGCCGACATCGACAGGGTTGGAACACTGAAGCTTTCTTT
TRBD1	TRBV5-6	NA	TRBJ1-2	CASSHDRVGGYTF	TGTGCCAGCAGCCATGACAGGGTGGGTGGCTACACCTTC
NA	TRBV4-2	NA	TRBJ2-3	CASSQATTAMGGDDSTDTQYF	TGTGCCAGCAGCCAAGCGACCACAGCGATGGGGGGAGACGACAGCACAGATACGCAGTATTTT
NA	TRBV6-4	NA	TRBJ1-1	CATQDMNTEAFF	TGTGCCACCCAGGACATGAACACTGAAGCTTTCTTT
NA	TRBV5-1	NA	TRBJ1-3	CASSLKTGPRADTIYF	TGCGCCAGCAGCTTGAAAACAGGCCCTCGCGCGGACACCATATATTTT
NA	TRBV2	NA	TRBJ2-1	CASRPALVSYNEQFF	TGTGCCAGCAGACCCGCTCTCGTCTCCTACAATGAGCAGTTCTTC
TRBD2	TRBV18	NA	TRBJ2-1	CASSPGLVSYNEQFF	TGTGCCAGCTCACCGGGACTAGTCTCCTACAATGAGCAGTTCTTC
NA	TRBV7-2	NA	TRBJ2-2	CASSLDWGTGELFF	TGTGCCAGCAGCTTAGATTGGGGCACCGGGGAGCTGTTTTTT
NA	TRBV9	NA	TRBJ1-4	CASSAPRASGIVELFF	TGTGCCAGCAGCGCCCCCCGGGCCTCGGGAATTGTGGAACTGTTTTTT
TRBD1	TRBV11-3	NA	TRBJ1-4	CASSLAIRTGINEKLFF	TGTGCCAGCAGCTTAGCCATCCGGACAGGGATTAATGAAAAACTGTTTTTT
NA	TRBV2	NA	TRBJ1-1	CATQRGRLNTEAFF	TGTGCCACTCAGAGGGGTAGACTGAACACTGAAGCTTTCTTT
NA	TRBV30	NA	TRBJ2-7	CASTKDNAIYEQYF	TGTGCCTCTACCAAAGATAATGCTATCTACGAGCAGTACTTC
TRBD1	TRBV5-1	NA	TRBJ1-4	CASSLGRGTAEKLFF	TGCGCCAGCAGCTTGGGGCGCGGGACAGCTGAAAAACTGTTTTTT
TRBD2	TRBV10-2	NA	TRBJ2-3	CATTILAGADTQYF	TGCGCCACTACAATACTAGCGGGAGCAGATACGCAGTATTTT
NA	TRBV4-3	NA	TRBJ2-2	CASSQDRPGELFF	TGCGCCAGCAGCCAAGATAGGCCCGGGGAGCTGTTTTTT
TRBD2	TRBV29-1	NA	TRBJ2-3	CSVPWGGKGDTQYF	TGCAGCGTGCCGTGGGGAGGGAAAGGGGATACGCAGTATTTT
NA	TRBV7-9	NA	TRBJ2-6	CASSPSSGANVLTF	TGTGCCAGCAGCCCGAGCTCTGGGGCCAACGTCCTGACTTTC
NA	TRBV19	once	TRBJ2-1	CATNKWNEQFF	TGTGCCACAAATAAGTGGAATGAGCAGTTCTTC
NA	TRBV29-1	NA	TRBJ2-6	CSVRSSGANVLTF	TGCAGCGTCAGGAGCTCTGGGGCCAACGTCCTGACTTTC
TRBD2	TRBV5-1	NA	TRBJ2-1	CASSASAPSGSEQFF	TGCGCCAGCAGCGCTTCGGCTCCTAGCGGATCCGAGCAGTTCTTC
TRBD2	TRBV10-3	NA	TRBJ2-1	CAIRGVRTSVNEQFF	TGTGCCATCAGGGGGGTACGGACTAGCGTCAATGAGCAGTTCTTC
NA	TRBV6-1	NA	TRBJ1-6	CASSEANNSPLHF	TGTGCCAGCAGTGAAGCTAACAATTCACCCCTCCACTTT
TRBD2	TRBV19	NA	TRBJ2-5	CASSTPRGAGGRETQYF	TGTGCCAGTAGTACACCCCGGGGGGCGGGAGGTCGAGAGACCCAGTACTTC
TRBD2	TRBV19	NA	TRBJ2-5	CASSTPGLAGGGETQYF	TGTGCCAGTAGTACCCCGGGACTAGCGGGAGGGGGAGAGACCCAGTACTTC
NA	TRBV28	few	TRBJ1-1	CASRWTDLTFF	TGTGCCAGCAGGTGGACCGACCTGACTTTCTTT
NA	TRBV7-2	NA	TRBJ1-5	CASSLVGGGNQPQHF	TGTGCCAGCAGCTTAGTGGGAGGAGGCAATCAGCCCCAGCATTTT
NA	TRBV4-2	NA	TRBJ2-1	CASSQDLAQQFF	TGTGCCAGCAGCCAAGATCTAGCACAGCAGTTCTTC
TRBD1	TRBV28	NA	TRBJ2-1	CASSSTPGTGDLEQFF	TGTGCCAGCAGTTCTACCCCCGGGACAGGGGATTTGGAGCAGTTCTTC
NA	TRBV28	NA	TRBJ1-5	CASSLPKRGSNQPQHF	TGTGCCAGCAGTTTACCGAAAAGGGGAAGCAATCAGCCCCAGCATTTT
TRBD2	TRBV9	NA	TRBJ2-1	CASSVGGSGNYNEQFF	TGTGCCAGCAGCGTAGGCGGTAGCGGGAACTACAATGAGCAGTTCTTC
NA	TRBV6-1	NA	TRBJ1-3	CALDDASLGNTIYF	TGTGCCCTAGACGACGCCTCTCTTGGAAACACCATATATTTT
NA	TRBV6-1	NA	TRBJ1-2	CASSDRAGRPNGYTF	TGTGCCAGCAGTGATCGGGCAGGGCGTCCTAATGGCTACACCTTC
NA	TRBV19	NA	TRBJ2-5	CASSIDGTQYF	TGTGCCAGTAGTATAGACGGGACCCAGTACTTC
NA	TRBV19	NA	TRBJ1-5	CASSLQPNYQPQHF	TGTGCCAGTAGTTTACAGCCCAACTATCAGCCCCAGCATTTT